The sequence of this TCR beta chain was determined in a study of blood T cell repertoires in COVID-19. Across the study: Whether acute or convalescent, the COVID-19 samples came from the United States, Italy and Spain. In each case, the material was cDNA or gDNA derived from T cells, B-cell-depleted T cells, or PBMCs.

V dropped 6 bases and J dropped 0; count of bases not matched to a gene: 1. This CDR3 spans 14 amino acids. Germline V gives CDR1 LNHDA, CDR2 SQIVND (reference sequence). Authors' data handling: Estimation of nucleated cell counts was performed using reference gene primer amplification. Assay used: immunoSEQ multiplex PCR; TCRdb lists only in-frame clones, some missing. From that table come the V and J calls and clone size; the DNA was used to work out D and trimming. The data contain under 250,000 clones, around 81% of them singletons. This clonotype was obtained from a man aged 50 to 59 with active or convalescent COVID-19. The rearrangement links TRBV19 to TRBJ2-2; 7 bases match TRBD2. Material for sequencing was peripheral blood. CDR3 loop: CASRAGANTGELFF. CDR3 nucleotides: TGTGCCAGTAGGGCGGGGGCGAACACCGGGGAGCTGTTTTTT.